A single sample gave rise to the 10 T cell receptor beta chains below, sequenced in a study of blood T cell repertoires in COVID-19. Sequenced by immunoSEQ multiplex PCR; TCRdb stores in-frame clones only, minus some. Of some 320,000 clones listed, 85% are singletons. Sequenced: PBMCs or T cells enriched from blood (not recorded which). All receptors come from a woman between 25 and 40 years old who had been exposed to COVID-19.

The V gene is TRBV30, the J gene TRBJ1-1; 9 bases map to TRBD1. V lost 8 bases, J lost 0 bases, and 1 base stayed unmatched. The CDR3 is made up of 12 amino acids. Per germline, CDR1 GTSNPN and CDR2 SVGIG (reference sequence). CDR3: CARDRVNTEAFF. The DNA of the CDR3 is TGTGCCCGGGACAGGGTGAACACTGAAGCTTTCTTT.

The J gene is TRBJ1-1, the V gene TRBV27, with TRBD1 identical over 7 bases. The length of the CDR3 is 14 residues. Losses at the gene ends were 5 bases for V and 9 bases for J; bases not matched to a gene: 12. Germline CDR1 and CDR2: MNHEY and SMNVEV (reference sequence). The CDR3 spells CASSLTTTGRQAFF. The CDR3 DNA follows: TGTGCCAGCAGTCTTACCACGACAGGGAGACAAGCTTTCTTT.

The V and J genes are TRBV28 and TRBJ2-5; D not certain. The CDR3 length is 13 residues. The ends were cut back, 6 bases at V and 4 bases at J, with 12 bases in the middle. Germline V CDR1 and CDR2: MDHEN, SYDVKM. In DNA, the CDR3 is TGTGCCAGCAGCTCCTCGTTCTCAGAGACCCAGTACTTC. Translated: CASSSSFSETQYF.

This rearrangement joins TRBV5-1 to TRBJ2-5; D possibly corresponds to TRBD2 (6 bases). Trimming stripped 0 bases from V and 2 bases from J, with 20 bases between. Germline assignment: CDR1 SGHRS and CDR2 YFSETQ. This CDR3 contains 18 residues. CDR3 sequence: CASSLVMHKGGIQETQYF. CDR3 DNA: TGCGCCAGCAGCTTGGTCATGCATAAGGGCGGGATTCAAGAGACCCAGTACTTC.

The chain carries TRBV2 and TRBJ2-1; 11 bases are shared with TRBD2. Trimming took 8 bases from V and 8 from J; bases not matched to a gene: 5. The germline V gene encodes CDR1 SNHLY and CDR2 FYNNEI. This CDR3 contains 13 residues. The CDR3 bases are TGTGCCAGCTTTAGCGGGGGGGAGGATGAGCAGTTCTTC. Amino acids: CASFSGGEDEQFF.

J is TRBJ1-2 and V is TRBV19, with D possibly being TRBD1 (6 bases). Germline CDR1 reads LNHDA; CDR2 reads SQIVND (reference sequence). V was trimmed by 1 base and J by 4 bases, leaving 13 bases between them. The CDR3 totals 15 residues. CDR3: CASSIGGRGFYGYTF. CDR3 nucleotides: TGTGCCAGTAGTATAGGGGGCAGGGGCTTCTATGGCTACACCTTC.

The chain links TRBV7-2 to TRBJ2-3; a possible D gene is TRBD2 (6 bases). This CDR3 contains 15 residues. The germline gives CDR1 SGHTA, CDR2 FQGNSA. V gave up 1 base and J gave up 2 bases, with 10 bases separating them. The CDR3 DNA reads as TGTGCCAGCAGCTTAGAGGGACTTTCCACAGATACGCAGTATTTT. Translating gives CASSLEGLSTDTQYF.

This chain links TRBV5-1 with TRBJ1-1; 7 positions match TRBD1. Germline V gene lookup returns CDR1 SGHRS and CDR2 YFSETQ. This CDR3 has 16 amino acids. The V gene end was trimmed by 1 base and the J gene end by 6 bases; junction bases not matched to a gene: 12. The CDR3 sequence: CASSLKGARLVAEAFF. CDR3 bases: TGCGCCAGCAGCTTGAAGGGGGCGCGGTTGGTGGCTGAAGCTTTCTTT.

In nucleotides, the CDR3 is TGTGCCAGTCAGAGGGCCATTTCCTACGAGCAGTACTTC. Residues: CASQRAISYEQYF. The chain combines TRBV7-2 with TRBJ2-7; possibly TRBD2 for D (5 bases). The germline gives CDR1 SGHTA, CDR2 FQGNSA. The CDR3 is 13 residues long. V was cut by 9 bases and J by 1 base, with 13 bases left in between.

The table lists this clone with a few counts. The CDR3 spells CSASPRTGKGETQYF. The CDR3 DNA sequence: TGCAGTGCTAGTCCACGGACAGGGAAGGGGGAGACCCAGTACTTC. V gene TRBV20-1 combines with J gene TRBJ2-5; 8 bases agree with TRBD1. This CDR3 region has 15 residues. Per the germline V gene, CDR1 is DFQATT and CDR2 is SNEGSKA (reference sequence). The trim removed 3 bases at V and 5 bases at J, leaving 11 bases unmatched.